The TCR beta chain under discussion was sequenced for a study of T cell responses to AZD1222 COVID-19 vaccine. Sequencing was performed with immunoSEQ multiplex PCR; in TCRdb, only in-frame clones are kept and a portion is missing. The sample includes approximately 120,000 clones, 93% of them seen just once. Germline values: CDR1 SGDLS, CDR2 YYNGEE. The CDR3 runs 17 residues. V lost 4 bases, J lost 0 bases, and 9 bases stayed unmatched. The sequencing used peripheral blood, collected on day 0 of AZD1222 vaccination. This sequence originates from an adult in good health. V gene TRBV9 combines with J gene TRBJ1-4; 7 nucleotides match TRBD1. CDR3: CASSLSGTVATNEKLFF. CDR3 bases: TGTGCCAGCAGCTTATCCGGGACAGTCGCAACTAATGAAAAACTGTTTTTT.